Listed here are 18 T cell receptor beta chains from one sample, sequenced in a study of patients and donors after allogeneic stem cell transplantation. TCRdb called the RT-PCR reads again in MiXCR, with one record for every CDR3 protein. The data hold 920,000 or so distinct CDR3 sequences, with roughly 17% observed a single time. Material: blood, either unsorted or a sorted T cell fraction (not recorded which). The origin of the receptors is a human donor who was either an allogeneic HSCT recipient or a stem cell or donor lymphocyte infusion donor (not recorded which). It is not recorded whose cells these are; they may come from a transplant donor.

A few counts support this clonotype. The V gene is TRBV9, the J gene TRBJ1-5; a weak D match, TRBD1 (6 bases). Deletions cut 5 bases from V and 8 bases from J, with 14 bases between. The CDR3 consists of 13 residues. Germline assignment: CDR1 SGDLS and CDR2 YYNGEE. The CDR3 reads CASSAGVREPQHF. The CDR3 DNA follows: TGTGCCAGCAGTGCAGGGGTTAGGGAGCCCCAGCATTTT.

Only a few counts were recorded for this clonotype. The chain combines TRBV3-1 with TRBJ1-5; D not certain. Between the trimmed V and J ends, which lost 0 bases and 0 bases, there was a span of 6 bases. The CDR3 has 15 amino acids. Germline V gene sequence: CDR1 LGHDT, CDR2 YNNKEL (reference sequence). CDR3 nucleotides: TGTGCCAGCAGCCAAGATCTGAGTAGCAATCAGCCCCAGCATTTT. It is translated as CASSQDLSSNQPQHF.

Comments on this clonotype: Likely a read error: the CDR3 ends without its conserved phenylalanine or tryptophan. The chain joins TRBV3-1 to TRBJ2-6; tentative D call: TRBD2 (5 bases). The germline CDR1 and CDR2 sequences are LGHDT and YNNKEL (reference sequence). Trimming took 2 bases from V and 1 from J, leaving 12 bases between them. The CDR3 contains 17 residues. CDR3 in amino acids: CASSQFGVLSGANVLTL. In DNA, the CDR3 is TGTGCCAGCAGCCAATTCGGGGTCTTATCTGGGGCCAACGTCCTGACTCTC.

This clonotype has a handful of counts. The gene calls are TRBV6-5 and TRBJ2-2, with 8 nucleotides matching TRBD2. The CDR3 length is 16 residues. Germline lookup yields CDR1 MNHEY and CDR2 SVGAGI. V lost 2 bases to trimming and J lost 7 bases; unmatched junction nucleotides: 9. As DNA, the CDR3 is TGTGCCAGCAGTTACCGGGCTCGGGAGGGTAACGGGGAGCTGTTTTTT. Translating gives CASSYRAREGNGELFF.

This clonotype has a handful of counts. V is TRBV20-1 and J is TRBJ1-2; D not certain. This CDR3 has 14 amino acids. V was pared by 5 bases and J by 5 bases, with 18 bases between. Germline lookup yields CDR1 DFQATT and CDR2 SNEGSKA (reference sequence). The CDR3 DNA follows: TGCAGTGCTGTCACCAGGAAATTGAGTTATGGCTACACCTTC. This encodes CSAVTRKLSYGYTF.

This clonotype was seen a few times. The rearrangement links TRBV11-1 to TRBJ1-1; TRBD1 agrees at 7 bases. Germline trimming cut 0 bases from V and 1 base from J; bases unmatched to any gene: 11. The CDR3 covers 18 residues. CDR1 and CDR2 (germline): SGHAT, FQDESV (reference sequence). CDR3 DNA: TGTGCCAGCAGCTTAGCCCCAGGGGTGACAGGGAGGAACACTGAAGCTTTCTTT. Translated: CASSLAPGVTGRNTEAFF.

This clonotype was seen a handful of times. The CDR3 bases are TGTGCCAGCAGTGAGAGACCAACCCAAACGCATGAGCAGTTCTTC. This sequence encodes CASSERPTQTHEQFF. The chain carries TRBV2 and TRBJ2-1; D is ambiguous. Germline loops: CDR1 SNHLY, CDR2 FYNNEI. The CDR3 is made up of 15 amino acids. The V end was cut by 3 bases, the J end by 8 bases, with 17 bases between. Supplemented by reference TRBV2 and TRBJ2-1, the full variable domain reads EPEVTQTPSHQVTQMGQEVILRCVPISNHLYFYWYRQILGQKVEFLVSFYNNEISEKSEIFDDQFSVERPDGSNFTLKIRSTKLEDSAMYFCASSERPTQTHEQFFGPGTRLTVL.

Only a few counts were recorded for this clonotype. CDR3 protein: CASTRTGAETQYF. As DNA, the CDR3 is TGTGCCAGCACTCGGACAGGGGCAGAGACCCAGTACTTC. The V and J genes are TRBV6-1 and TRBJ2-5; 9 nucleotides align to TRBD1. Germline V gene data show CDR1 as MNHNS and CDR2 as SASEGT. The CDR3 consists of 13 residues. After removal of 7 bases from V and 4 bases from J, the junction contained 4 bases not matched to a gene.

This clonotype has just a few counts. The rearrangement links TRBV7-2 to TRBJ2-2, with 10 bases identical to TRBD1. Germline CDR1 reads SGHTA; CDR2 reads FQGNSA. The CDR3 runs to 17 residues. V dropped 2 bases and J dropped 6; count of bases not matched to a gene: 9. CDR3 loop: CASSLPRQGALAGELFF. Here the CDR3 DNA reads TGTGCCAGCAGCTTACCACGACAGGGGGCGCTGGCCGGGGAGCTGTTTTTT.

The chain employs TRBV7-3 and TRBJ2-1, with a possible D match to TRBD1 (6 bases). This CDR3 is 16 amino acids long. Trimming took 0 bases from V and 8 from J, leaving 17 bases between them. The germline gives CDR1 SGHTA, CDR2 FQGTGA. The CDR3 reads CASSLTLSQGLDEQFF. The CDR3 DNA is TGTGCCAGCAGCTTAACGTTATCACAGGGTCTCGATGAGCAGTTCTTC. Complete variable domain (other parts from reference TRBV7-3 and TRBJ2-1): GAGVSQTPSNKVTEKGKYVELRCDPISGHTALYWYRQSLGQGPEFLIYFQGTGAADDSGLPNDRFFAVRPEGSVSTLKIQRTERGDSAVYLCASSLTLSQGLDEQFFGPGTRLTVL.

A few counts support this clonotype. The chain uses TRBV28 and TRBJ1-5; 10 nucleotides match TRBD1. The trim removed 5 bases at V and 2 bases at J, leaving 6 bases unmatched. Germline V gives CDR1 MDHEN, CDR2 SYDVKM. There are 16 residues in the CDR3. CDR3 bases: TGTGCCAGCAGTCTACGAGGGACAGGGGGCAATCAGCCCCAGCATTTT. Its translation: CASSLRGTGGNQPQHF.

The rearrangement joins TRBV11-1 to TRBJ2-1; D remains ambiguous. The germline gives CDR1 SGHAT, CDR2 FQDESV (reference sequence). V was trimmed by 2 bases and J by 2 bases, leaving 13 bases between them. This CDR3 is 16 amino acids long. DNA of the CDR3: TGTGCCAGCAGCTTAACCTCCCCCGGTGCCTACAATGAGCAGTTCTTC. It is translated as CASSLTSPGAYNEQFF.

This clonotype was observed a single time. CDR3 sequence: CASSVTGDSWEQFF. In DNA, the CDR3 is TGTGCCAGCAGCGTTACGGGGGACTCCTGGGAGCAGTTCTTC. V gene TRBV9 combines with J gene TRBJ2-1; maybe TRBD2 (6 bases). This CDR3 has 14 residues. Germline CDR1 is SGDLS and CDR2 is YYNGEE. Trimming shortened V by 2 bases and J by 10 bases, and 16 bases separated the two germline ends.

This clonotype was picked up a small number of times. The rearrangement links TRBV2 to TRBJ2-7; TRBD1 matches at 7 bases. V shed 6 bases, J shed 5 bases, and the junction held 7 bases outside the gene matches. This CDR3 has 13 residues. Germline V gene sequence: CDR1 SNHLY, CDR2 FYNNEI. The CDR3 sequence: CASRADRLNEQYF. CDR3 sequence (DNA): TGTGCCAGCAGAGCGGACAGGCTCAACGAGCAGTACTTC.

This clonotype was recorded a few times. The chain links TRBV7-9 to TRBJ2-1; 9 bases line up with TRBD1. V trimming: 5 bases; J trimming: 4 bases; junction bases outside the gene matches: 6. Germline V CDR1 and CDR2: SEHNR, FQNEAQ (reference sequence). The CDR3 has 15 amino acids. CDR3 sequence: CASSHVGTGYNEQFF. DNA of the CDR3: TGTGCCAGCAGCCACGTCGGGACAGGGTACAATGAGCAGTTCTTC.

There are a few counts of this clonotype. As DNA, the CDR3 is TGTGCCAGCAGCGGGGCCAGGGGCGGAGGGAACACTGAAGCTTTCTTT. Protein sequence: CASSGARGGGNTEAFF. The rearrangement links TRBV5-5 to TRBJ1-1, with D maybe TRBD1 (6 bases). This CDR3 region has 16 residues. From germline, CDR1 is SGHKS and CDR2 YYEKEE (reference sequence). V lost 4 bases and J lost 1, with 17 bases in between.

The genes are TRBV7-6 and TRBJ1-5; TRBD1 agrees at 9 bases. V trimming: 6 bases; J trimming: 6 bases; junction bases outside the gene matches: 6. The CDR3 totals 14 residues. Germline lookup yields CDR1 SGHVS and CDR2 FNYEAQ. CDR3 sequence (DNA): TGTGCCAGCAGTCTTCGGGACAGGGTTCAGCCCCAGCATTTT. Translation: CASSLRDRVQPQHF.

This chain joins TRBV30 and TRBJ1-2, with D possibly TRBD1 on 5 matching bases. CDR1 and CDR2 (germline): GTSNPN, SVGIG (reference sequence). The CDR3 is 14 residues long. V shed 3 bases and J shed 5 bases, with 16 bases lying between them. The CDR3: CAWRPRQSPYGYTF. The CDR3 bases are TGTGCCTGGAGACCCCGACAGAGCCCGTATGGCTACACCTTC.